A selection of T cell receptor beta chains follows, all from one sample in a study of patients and donors after allogeneic stem cell transplantation. TCRdb redid the calling of the RT-PCR reads with MiXCR, one entry per CDR3 protein. Here the sample spans around 150,000 distinct CDR3 sequences, roughly two fifths being singletons. Specimen: blood, either unsorted or a sorted T cell fraction (not recorded which). These TCRs come from a human donor who was either an allogeneic HSCT recipient or a stem cell or donor lymphocyte infusion donor (not recorded which). It is not recorded whose cells these are; they may come from a transplant donor. Both conserved end residues are part of each CDR3. Fields, in order: V gene, J gene, clone size, D gene, CDR3 protein, CDR3 DNA. The D gene is left open where the match is weak. Size is omitted from some rows. Given values are once, few, many or a class for expanded clones.

TRBV5-1	TRBJ2-2	.	.	CASSLRGDTGELFF	TGCGCCAGCAGCTTGAGGGGCGACACCGGGGAGCTGTTTTTT
TRBV5-5	TRBJ1-5	.	.	CASSLDGFSRNQPQHF	TGTGCCAGCAGCTTGGACGGATTTTCTCGCAATCAGCCCCAGCATTTT
TRBV27	TRBJ1-1	once	.	CASTPHRGTEAFF	TGTGCCAGCACCCCACATAGGGGCACTGAAGCTTTCTTT
TRBV5-1	TRBJ2-1	few	.	CASSLEQLRLNEQFF	TGCGCCAGCAGCTTGGAACAGTTACGCTTAAATGAGCAGTTCTTC
TRBV6-5	TRBJ2-1	.	.	CASSYSYPNEQFF	TGTGCCAGCAGTTACTCGTACCCAAATGAGCAGTTCTTC
TRBV20-1	TRBJ1-3	.	.	CSASGALSRTGNTIYF	TGCAGTGCTAGTGGGGCCTTATCCCGAACCGGAAACACCATATATTTT
TRBV27	TRBJ2-5	once	.	CASSLGADGSETQYF	TGTGCCAGCAGTTTAGGGGCGGACGGGTCAGAGACCCAGTACTTC
TRBV12-3/TRBV12-4	TRBJ2-6	.	.	CASSLAVGTGANVLTF	TGTGCCAGCAGTTTAGCGGTGGGGACTGGGGCCAACGTCCTGACTTTC
TRBV9	TRBJ1-4	few	.	CASSPRSRAEKLFF	TGTGCCAGCAGCCCTCGGTCCCGAGCTGAAAAACTGTTTTTT
TRBV5-1	TRBJ1-2	few	.	CASSFGDRSYGYTF	TGCGCCAGCAGCTTCGGGGATAGGAGCTATGGCTACACCTTC
TRBV6-5	TRBJ2-3	.	.	CASSLARTDTQYF	TGTGCCAGCAGCCTTGCGAGAACCGATACGCAGTATTTT
TRBV7-2	TRBJ1-2	few	.	CASSLAVTPSNYGYTF	TGTGCCAGCAGCTTAGCAGTCACCCCTTCTAACTATGGCTACACCTTC
TRBV5-4	TRBJ2-1	.	TRBD1	CASSLRTGTSNEQFF	TGTGCCAGCAGCTTGCGGACAGGGACGTCAAATGAGCAGTTCTTC
TRBV11-2	TRBJ1-1	.	.	CASSALRGGKTEAFF	TGTGCCAGCAGCGCATTGAGGGGAGGAAAGACTGAAGCTTTCTTT
TRBV3-1	TRBJ1-1	.	.	CASSQHIDRYTEAFF	TGTGCCAGCAGCCAGCACATCGACCGGTACACTGAAGCTTTCTTT
TRBV5-6	TRBJ2-3	.	TRBD2	CASSSAGDLKDTQYF	TGTGCCAGCAGCTCAGCGGGGGATCTAAAGGATACGCAGTATTTT
TRBV12-3/TRBV12-4	TRBJ2-1	.	.	CASSLRGQGVISYNEQFF	TGTGCCAGCAGTTTACGGGGGCAGGGGGTTATTTCCTACAATGAGCAGTTCTTC
TRBV15	TRBJ2-5	.	.	CATSRDVEYQETQYF	TGTGCCACCAGCAGAGATGTCGAGTACCAAGAGACCCAGTACTTC
TRBV12-3/TRBV12-4	TRBJ1-1	.	TRBD1	CASSGTGMTEAFF	TGTGCCAGCAGTGGGACAGGGATGACTGAAGCTTTCTTT
TRBV12-3/TRBV12-4	TRBJ1-5	.	.	CASIFGRRGSNQPQHF	TGTGCCAGCATCTTTGGGCGCAGGGGCTCTAATCAGCCCCAGCATTTT
TRBV12-3/TRBV12-4	TRBJ2-2	.	.	CASSLAQLSGELFF	TGTGCCAGCAGTTTAGCACAGCTGTCCGGGGAGCTGTTTTTT
TRBV28	TRBJ2-5	.	TRBD2	CASSLPPSSGGAKTQYF	TGTGCCAGCAGTTTACCCCCTAGTAGCGGGGGGGCAAAGACCCAGTACTTC
TRBV27	TRBJ2-3	.	.	CASKYRSSTDTQYF	TGTGCCAGCAAATACAGATCTAGCACAGATACGCAGTATTTT
TRBV7-6	TRBJ2-5	.	.	CASSLVWGKQETQYF	TGTGCCAGCAGCTTAGTCTGGGGGAAGCAAGAGACCCAGTACTTC
TRBV7-2	TRBJ1-5	.	TRBD1	CASRTTGVNQPQHF	TGTGCCAGCAGGACTACAGGGGTTAATCAGCCCCAGCATTTT
TRBV5-1	TRBJ1-1	many	TRBD1	CASSTDRGDTEAFF	TGCGCCAGCAGCACCGACAGGGGTGACACTGAAGCTTTCTTT
TRBV2	TRBJ2-7	.	.	CASSYDVPHEQYF	TGTGCCAGCAGCTACGATGTCCCCCACGAGCAGTACTTC
TRBV3-1	TRBJ1-2	.	.	CASSHGYRGYYGYTF	TGTGCCAGCAGCCATGGGTATCGGGGGTACTATGGCTACACCTTC
TRBV28	TRBJ1-1	many	.	CASSLEYDEAFF	TGTGCCAGCAGTTTAGAGTATGATGAAGCTTTCTTT
TRBV9	TRBJ2-3	.	.	CASSGGSTPDTQYF	TGTGCCAGCAGCGGGGGAAGCACCCCAGATACGCAGTATTTT
TRBV28	TRBJ1-2	few	.	CASSIAGLDYGYTF	TGTGCCAGTTCAATCGCAGGGCTAGACTATGGCTACACCTTC